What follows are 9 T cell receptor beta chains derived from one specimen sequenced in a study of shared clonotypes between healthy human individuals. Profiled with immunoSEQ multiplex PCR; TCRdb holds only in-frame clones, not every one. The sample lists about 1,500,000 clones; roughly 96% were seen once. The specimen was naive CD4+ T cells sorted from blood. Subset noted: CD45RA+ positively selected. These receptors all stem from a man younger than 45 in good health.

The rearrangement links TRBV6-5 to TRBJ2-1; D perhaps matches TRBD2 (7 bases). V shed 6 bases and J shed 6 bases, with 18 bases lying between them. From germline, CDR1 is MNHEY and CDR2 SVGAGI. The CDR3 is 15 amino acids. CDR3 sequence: CASSLLGAGVNEQFF. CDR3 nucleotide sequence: TGTGCCAGCAGCCTACTGGGGGCGGGAGTCAATGAGCAGTTCTTC.

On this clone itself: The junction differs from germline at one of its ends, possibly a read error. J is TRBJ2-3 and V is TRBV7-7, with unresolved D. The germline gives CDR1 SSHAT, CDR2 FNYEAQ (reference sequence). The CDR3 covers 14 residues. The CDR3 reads CASSFSRSADTQYF. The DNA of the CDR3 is TGTGCTAGCAGCTTCTCCCGGAGTGCAGATACGCAGTATTTT.

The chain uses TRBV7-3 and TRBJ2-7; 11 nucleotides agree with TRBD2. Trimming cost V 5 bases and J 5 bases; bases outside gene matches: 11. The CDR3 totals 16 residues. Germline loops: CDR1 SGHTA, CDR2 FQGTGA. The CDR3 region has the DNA TGTGCCAGCAGCCTATTCGGGGGGACTAGCGGAGACGAGCAGTACTTC. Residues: CASSLFGGTSGDEQYF.

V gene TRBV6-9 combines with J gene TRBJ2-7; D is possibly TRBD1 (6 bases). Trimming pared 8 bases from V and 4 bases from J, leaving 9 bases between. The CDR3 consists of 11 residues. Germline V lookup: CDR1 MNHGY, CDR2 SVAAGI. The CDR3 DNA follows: TGTGCCAGCGGGGGCCGATACGAGCAGTACTTC. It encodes CASGGRYEQYF.

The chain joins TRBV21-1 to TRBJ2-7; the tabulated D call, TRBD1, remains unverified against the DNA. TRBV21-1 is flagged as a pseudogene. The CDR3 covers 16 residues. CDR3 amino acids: CASSKSDSRLAYEQYF. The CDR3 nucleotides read TGTGCCAGCAGCAAATCCGACAGCAGATTGGCCTACGAGCAGTACTTC.

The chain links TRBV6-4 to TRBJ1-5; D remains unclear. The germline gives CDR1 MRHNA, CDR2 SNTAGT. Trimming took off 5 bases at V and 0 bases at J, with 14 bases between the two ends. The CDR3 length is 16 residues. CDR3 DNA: TGTGCCAGCAGTCTTACGGGCGGCTATAGCAATCAGCCCCAGCATTTT. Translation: CASSLTGGYSNQPQHF.

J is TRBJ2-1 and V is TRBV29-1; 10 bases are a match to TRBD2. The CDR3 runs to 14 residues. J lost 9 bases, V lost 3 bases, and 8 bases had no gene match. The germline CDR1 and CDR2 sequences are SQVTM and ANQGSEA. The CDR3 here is CSVERAGGPFEQFF. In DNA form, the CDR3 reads TGCAGCGTTGAGAGAGCGGGAGGGCCTTTTGAGCAGTTCTTC.

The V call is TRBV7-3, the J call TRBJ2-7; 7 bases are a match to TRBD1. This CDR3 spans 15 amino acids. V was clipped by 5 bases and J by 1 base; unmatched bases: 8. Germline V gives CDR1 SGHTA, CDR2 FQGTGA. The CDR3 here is CASSEGPGGSYEQYF. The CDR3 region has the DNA TGTGCCAGCAGCGAAGGCCCAGGGGGATCCTACGAGCAGTACTTC.

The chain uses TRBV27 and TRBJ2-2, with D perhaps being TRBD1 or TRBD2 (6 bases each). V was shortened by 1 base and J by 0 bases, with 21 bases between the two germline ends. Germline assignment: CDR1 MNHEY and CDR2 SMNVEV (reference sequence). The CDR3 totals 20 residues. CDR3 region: CASSLFSVGGDKANTGELFF. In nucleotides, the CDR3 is TGTGCCAGCAGTTTATTTTCAGTAGGCGGGGACAAAGCGAACACCGGGGAGCTGTTTTTT.